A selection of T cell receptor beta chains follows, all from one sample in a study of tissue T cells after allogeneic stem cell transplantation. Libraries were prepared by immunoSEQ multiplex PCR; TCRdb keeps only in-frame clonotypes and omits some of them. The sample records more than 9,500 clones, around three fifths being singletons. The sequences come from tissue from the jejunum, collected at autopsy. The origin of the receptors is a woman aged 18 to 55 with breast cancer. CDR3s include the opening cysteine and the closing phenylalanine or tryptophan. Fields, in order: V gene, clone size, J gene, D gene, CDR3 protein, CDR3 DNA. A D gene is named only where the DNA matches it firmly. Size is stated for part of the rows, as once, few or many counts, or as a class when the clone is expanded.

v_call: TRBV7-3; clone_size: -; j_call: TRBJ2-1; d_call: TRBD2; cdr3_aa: CASSLIAGTYNEQFF; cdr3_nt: TGTGCCAGCAGCTTAATAGCGGGCACCTACAATGAGCAGTTCTTC
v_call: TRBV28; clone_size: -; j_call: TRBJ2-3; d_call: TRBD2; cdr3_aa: CASSLAIAGPGTDTQYF; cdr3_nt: TGTGCCAGCAGCCTCGCTATAGCGGGGCCAGGCACAGATACGCAGTATTTT
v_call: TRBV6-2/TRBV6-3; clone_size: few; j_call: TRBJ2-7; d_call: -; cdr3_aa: CASSYVSGYEQYF; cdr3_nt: TGTGCCAGCAGTTACGTTAGCGGCTACGAGCAGTACTTC
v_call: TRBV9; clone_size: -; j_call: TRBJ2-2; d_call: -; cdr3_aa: CASSPSGYNTGELFF; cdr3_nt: TGTGCCAGCAGCCCCTCAGGCTATAACACCGGGGAGCTGTTTTTT
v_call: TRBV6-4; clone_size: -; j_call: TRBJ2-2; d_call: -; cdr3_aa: CASSVKNPGELFF; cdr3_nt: TGTGCCAGCAGTGTCAAAAACCCCGGGGAGCTGTTTTTT
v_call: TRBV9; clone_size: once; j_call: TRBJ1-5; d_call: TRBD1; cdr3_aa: CASSASGTGDQPQHF; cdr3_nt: TGTGCCAGCAGCGCCTCCGGGACAGGAGATCAGCCCCAGCATTTT
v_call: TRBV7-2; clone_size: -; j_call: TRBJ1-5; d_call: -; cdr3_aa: CASSFDHQPQHF; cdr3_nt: TGTGCCAGCAGCTTCGACCATCAGCCCCAGCATTTT
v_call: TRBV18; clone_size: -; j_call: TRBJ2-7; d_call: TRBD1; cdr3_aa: CASSRGQGPYEQYF; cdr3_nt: TGTGCCAGCTCACGGGGACAGGGTCCCTACGAGCAGTACTTC
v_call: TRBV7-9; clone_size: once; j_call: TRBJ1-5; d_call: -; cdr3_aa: CASSFPGDSNQPQHF; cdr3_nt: TGTGCCAGCAGTTTCCCAGGGGATAGCAATCAGCCCCAGCATTTT
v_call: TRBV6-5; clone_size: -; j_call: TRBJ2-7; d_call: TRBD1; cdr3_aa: CASSYSGTDPYEQYF; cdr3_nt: TGTGCCAGCAGTTACTCGGGGACAGACCCCTACGAGCAGTACTTC
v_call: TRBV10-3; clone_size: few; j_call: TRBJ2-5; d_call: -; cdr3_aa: CATRTATRETQYF; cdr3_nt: TGTGCCACTAGGACAGCAACACGAGAGACCCAGTACTTC
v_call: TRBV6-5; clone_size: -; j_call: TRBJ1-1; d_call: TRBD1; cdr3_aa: CASSDGQGYPEAFF; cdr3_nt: TGTGCCAGCAGCGACGGACAGGGTTACCCTGAAGCTTTCTTT
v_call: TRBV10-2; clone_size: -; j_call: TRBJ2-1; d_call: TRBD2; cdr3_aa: CASSVGLAGNNEQFF; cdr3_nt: TGCGCCAGCAGTGTCGGGCTAGCGGGGAACAATGAGCAGTTCTTC
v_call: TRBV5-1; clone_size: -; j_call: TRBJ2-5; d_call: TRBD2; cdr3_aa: CASSLDGGLAGRSETQYF; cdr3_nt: TGCGCCAGCAGCTTGGACGGGGGACTAGCGGGACGTTCCGAGACCCAGTACTTC
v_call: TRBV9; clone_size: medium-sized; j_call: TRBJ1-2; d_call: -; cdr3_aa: CASSVDVSGPLGYGYTF; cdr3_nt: TGTGCCAGCAGCGTAGATGTCTCGGGGCCCCTGGGCTATGGCTACACCTTC
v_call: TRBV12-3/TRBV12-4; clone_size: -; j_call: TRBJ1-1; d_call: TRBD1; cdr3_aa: CASGQENTEAFF; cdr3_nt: TGTGCCAGCGGACAGGAGAACACTGAAGCTTTCTTT
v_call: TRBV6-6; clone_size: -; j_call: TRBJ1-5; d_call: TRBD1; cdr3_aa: CASSTGTGLRQPQHF; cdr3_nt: TGTGCCAGCAGCACCGGGACAGGCCTTAGGCAGCCCCAGCATTTT
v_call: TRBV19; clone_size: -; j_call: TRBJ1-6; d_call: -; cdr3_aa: CASIGSSYNSPLHF; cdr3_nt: TGTGCCAGTATCGGCAGCTCCTATAATTCACCCCTCCACTTT
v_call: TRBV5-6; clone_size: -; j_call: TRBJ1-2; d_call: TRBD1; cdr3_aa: CASSFLQGQLSYGYTF; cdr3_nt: TGTGCCAGCAGCTTTTTGCAGGGACAGCTTTCCTATGGCTACACCTTC
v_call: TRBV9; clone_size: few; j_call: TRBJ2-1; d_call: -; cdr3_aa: CASSVNRETLRYNEQFF; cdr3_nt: TGTGCCAGCAGCGTAAACAGGGAAACCTTACGGTACAATGAGCAGTTCTTC
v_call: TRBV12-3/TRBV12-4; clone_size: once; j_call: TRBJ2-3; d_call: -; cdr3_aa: CASSLRHTDTQYF; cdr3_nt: TGTGCCAGCAGTTTACGCCACACAGATACGCAGTATTTT
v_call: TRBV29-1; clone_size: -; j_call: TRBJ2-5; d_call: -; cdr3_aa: CSVDLAGQETQYF; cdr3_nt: TGCAGCGTTGATTTGGCAGGGCAAGAGACCCAGTACTTC
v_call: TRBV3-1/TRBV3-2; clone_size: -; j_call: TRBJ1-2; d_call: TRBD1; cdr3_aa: CASSRSHRGRNFNYGYTF; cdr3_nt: TGTGCCAGCAGCCGATCACACAGGGGCCGCAATTTTAACTATGGCTACACCTTC
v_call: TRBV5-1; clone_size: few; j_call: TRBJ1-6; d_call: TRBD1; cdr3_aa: CASSLAGTGYNSPLHF; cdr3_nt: TGCGCCAGCAGCTTGGCGGGGACAGGATATAATTCACCCCTCCACTTT
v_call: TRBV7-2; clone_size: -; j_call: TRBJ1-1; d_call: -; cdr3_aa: CASSPRVITTGDTEAFF; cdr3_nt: TGTGCCAGCAGCCCCCGCGTTATCACGACGGGGGACACTGAAGCTTTCTTT
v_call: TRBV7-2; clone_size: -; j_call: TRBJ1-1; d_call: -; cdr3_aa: CASSSELSNTEAFF; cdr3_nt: TGTGCCAGCAGCTCAGAACTTTCTAACACTGAAGCTTTCTTT
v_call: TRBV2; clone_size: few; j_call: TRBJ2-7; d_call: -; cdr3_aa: CASSEMGLIRYF; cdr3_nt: TGTGCCAGCAGTGAAATGGGGTTGATCAGGTACTTC
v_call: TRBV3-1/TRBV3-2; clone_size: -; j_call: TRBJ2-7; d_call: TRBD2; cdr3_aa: CASSQDGSGRYELGSYEQYF; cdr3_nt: TGTGCCAGCAGCCAAGATGGTAGCGGGAGATATGAACTTGGATCCTACGAGCAGTACTTC
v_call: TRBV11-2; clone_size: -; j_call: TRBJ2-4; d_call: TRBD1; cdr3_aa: CASSSRQGSIAKNIQYF; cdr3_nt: TGTGCCAGCAGCTCGAGACAGGGGAGTATAGCCAAAAACATTCAGTACTTC